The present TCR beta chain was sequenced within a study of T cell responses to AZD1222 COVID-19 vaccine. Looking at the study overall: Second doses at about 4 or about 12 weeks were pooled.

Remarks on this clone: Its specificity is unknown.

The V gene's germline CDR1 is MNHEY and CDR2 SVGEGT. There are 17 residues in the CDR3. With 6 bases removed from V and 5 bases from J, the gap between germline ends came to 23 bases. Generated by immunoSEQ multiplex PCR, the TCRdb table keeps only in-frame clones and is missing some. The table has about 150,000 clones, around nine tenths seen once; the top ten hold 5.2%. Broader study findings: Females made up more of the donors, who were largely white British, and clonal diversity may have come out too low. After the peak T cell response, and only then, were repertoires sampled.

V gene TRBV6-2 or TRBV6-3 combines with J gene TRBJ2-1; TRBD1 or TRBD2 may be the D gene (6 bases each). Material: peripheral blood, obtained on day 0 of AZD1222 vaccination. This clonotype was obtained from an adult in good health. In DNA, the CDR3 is TGTGCCAGCAGCCAGGGGAGGTTTGGGGGCTTGCACAATGAGCAGTTCTTC. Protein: CASSQGRFGGLHNEQFF.